These T cell receptor beta chains were read from a single sample in a study of blood T cell repertoires in COVID-19. Only in-frame clones appear in the TCRdb table, and some are missing; sequencing was by immunoSEQ multiplex PCR. The sample holds around 95,000 clones, about nine tenths seen once. Sequencing was performed on peripheral blood. The receptors were sampled from a man aged 50 or older with acute or convalescent COVID-19. Both conserved end residues are part of each CDR3. The D gene is left open where the match is weak. Size tells how often a clone was seen (once, few, many) or the class of an expanded clone, and some rows leave it out.

v_call: TRBV19; d_call: NA; clone_size: NA; j_call: TRBJ1-5; cdr3_aa: CASSIGAREVYQPQHF; cdr3_nt: TGTGCCAGTAGTATAGGAGCCAGGGAGGTTTATCAGCCCCAGCATTTT
v_call: TRBV7-9; d_call: NA; clone_size: NA; j_call: TRBJ2-5; cdr3_aa: CASSAPLRTQYF; cdr3_nt: TGTGCCAGCAGCGCGCCGTTGCGGACCCAGTACTTC
v_call: TRBV2; d_call: TRBD1; clone_size: few; j_call: TRBJ2-5; cdr3_aa: CASSGMTGTVGETQYF; cdr3_nt: TGTGCCAGCAGTGGGATGACCGGGACAGTAGGAGAGACCCAGTACTTC
v_call: TRBV6-6; d_call: TRBD1; clone_size: NA; j_call: TRBJ1-1; cdr3_aa: CASSYSTGARNTEAFF; cdr3_nt: TGTGCCAGCAGTTACTCGACAGGGGCGAGGAACACTGAAGCTTTCTTT
v_call: TRBV19; d_call: TRBD1; clone_size: NA; j_call: TRBJ1-5; cdr3_aa: CASTSTGQGIQPQHF; cdr3_nt: TGTGCCAGTACAAGTACAGGACAGGGGATCCAGCCCCAGCATTTT
v_call: TRBV2; d_call: NA; clone_size: NA; j_call: TRBJ2-2; cdr3_aa: CASSEALVQKLGELFF; cdr3_nt: TGTGCCAGCAGTGAAGCTTTAGTACAGAAACTCGGGGAGCTGTTTTTT
v_call: TRBV27; d_call: NA; clone_size: NA; j_call: TRBJ1-2; cdr3_aa: CASRPGGGYGYTF; cdr3_nt: TGTGCCAGCAGACCGGGGGGAGGGTATGGCTACACCTTC
v_call: TRBV9; d_call: TRBD1; clone_size: few; j_call: TRBJ1-4; cdr3_aa: CASSVQTGFNEKLFF; cdr3_nt: TGTGCCAGCAGCGTTCAGACAGGGTTCAATGAAAAACTGTTTTTT
v_call: TRBV6-6; d_call: TRBD2; clone_size: few; j_call: TRBJ2-7; cdr3_aa: CASSTSGSKYEQYF; cdr3_nt: TGTGCCAGCAGTACTAGCGGGAGTAAATACGAGCAGTACTTC
v_call: TRBV30; d_call: NA; clone_size: NA; j_call: TRBJ1-1; cdr3_aa: CAWRAPRGEAFF; cdr3_nt: TGTGCCTGGAGGGCTCCCCGGGGTGAAGCTTTCTTT
v_call: TRBV5-1; d_call: TRBD1; clone_size: NA; j_call: TRBJ1-2; cdr3_aa: CASSQGQDGYTF; cdr3_nt: TGCGCCAGCAGCCAGGGACAGGATGGCTACACCTTC
v_call: TRBV27; d_call: NA; clone_size: NA; j_call: TRBJ1-5; cdr3_aa: CASSAGLGNQPQHF; cdr3_nt: TGTGCCAGCAGCGCAGGACTTGGGAATCAGCCCCAGCATTTT
v_call: TRBV5-4; d_call: NA; clone_size: NA; j_call: TRBJ2-3; cdr3_aa: CASTMGGSNTDTQYF; cdr3_nt: TGTGCCAGCACCATGGGCGGGTCCAACACAGATACGCAGTATTTT
v_call: TRBV6-5; d_call: TRBD2; clone_size: NA; j_call: TRBJ2-1; cdr3_aa: CASSYTSGDEQFF; cdr3_nt: TGTGCCAGCAGTTACACTAGCGGAGATGAGCAGTTCTTC
v_call: TRBV5-1; d_call: TRBD1; clone_size: few; j_call: TRBJ1-1; cdr3_aa: CASSPHQGAILNTEAFF; cdr3_nt: TGCGCCAGCAGCCCACATCAGGGGGCTATATTGAACACTGAAGCTTTCTTT
v_call: TRBV9; d_call: NA; clone_size: NA; j_call: TRBJ2-1; cdr3_aa: CASSVDGRPYNEQFF; cdr3_nt: TGTGCCAGCAGCGTAGACGGGAGACCCTACAATGAGCAGTTCTTC
v_call: TRBV19; d_call: NA; clone_size: NA; j_call: TRBJ1-4; cdr3_aa: CASSTDSHNEKLFF; cdr3_nt: TGTGCCAGTAGTACAGACAGTCATAATGAAAAACTGTTTTTT
v_call: TRBV24-1; d_call: TRBD1; clone_size: NA; j_call: TRBJ2-1; cdr3_aa: CATSDGGQGAHEQFF; cdr3_nt: TGTGCCACCAGTGATGGGGGACAGGGGGCCCATGAGCAGTTCTTC
v_call: TRBV6-5; d_call: TRBD1; clone_size: NA; j_call: TRBJ2-5; cdr3_aa: CASRRTGGTGETQYF; cdr3_nt: TGTGCCAGCAGACGTACAGGGGGCACTGGGGAGACCCAGTACTTC
v_call: TRBV4-1; d_call: TRBD2; clone_size: NA; j_call: TRBJ2-1; cdr3_aa: CASSLGTSGLSSYNEQFF; cdr3_nt: TGCGCCAGCAGCCTCGGGACTAGCGGGTTAAGCTCCTACAATGAGCAGTTCTTC
v_call: TRBV14; d_call: NA; clone_size: NA; j_call: TRBJ1-2; cdr3_aa: CASSQTRSGGYTF; cdr3_nt: TGTGCCAGCAGCCAAACCCGGTCGGGAGGCTACACCTTC
v_call: TRBV5-1; d_call: TRBD2; clone_size: NA; j_call: TRBJ2-1; cdr3_aa: CASSSLAGGFNEQFF; cdr3_nt: TGCGCCAGCAGCTCTCTAGCGGGAGGGTTCAATGAGCAGTTCTTC
v_call: TRBV11-3; d_call: NA; clone_size: NA; j_call: TRBJ2-7; cdr3_aa: CASSTREHNYEQYF; cdr3_nt: TGTGCCAGCAGCACAAGGGAGCACAACTACGAGCAGTACTTC
v_call: TRBV30; d_call: TRBD1; clone_size: NA; j_call: TRBJ2-7; cdr3_aa: CAWSLTRDRFHEQYF; cdr3_nt: TGTGCCTGGAGTCTCACCCGGGACAGATTCCACGAGCAGTACTTC
v_call: TRBV11-2; d_call: TRBD2; clone_size: many; j_call: TRBJ2-1; cdr3_aa: CASSAVGGILYNEQFF; cdr3_nt: TGTGCCAGCAGCGCCGTGGGGGGGATTCTATACAATGAGCAGTTCTTC
v_call: TRBV29-1; d_call: NA; clone_size: NA; j_call: TRBJ1-3; cdr3_aa: CSAAQSSGNTIYF; cdr3_nt: TGCAGCGCCGCACAGAGCTCTGGAAACACCATATATTTT
v_call: TRBV6-5; d_call: NA; clone_size: NA; j_call: TRBJ1-1; cdr3_aa: CASSSSRNTEAFF; cdr3_nt: TGTGCCAGCAGTTCTTCCAGGAACACTGAAGCTTTCTTT
v_call: TRBV12-3/TRBV12-4; d_call: NA; clone_size: NA; j_call: TRBJ2-7; cdr3_aa: CASSWGLTYEQYF; cdr3_nt: TGTGCCAGCAGTTGGGGACTTACCTACGAGCAGTACTTC
v_call: TRBV29-1; d_call: NA; clone_size: NA; j_call: TRBJ1-2; cdr3_aa: CSVASGRGNRPGYTF; cdr3_nt: TGCAGCGTTGCCTCTGGGCGGGGGAATAGACCCGGCTACACCTTC
v_call: TRBV11-2; d_call: NA; clone_size: NA; j_call: TRBJ1-2; cdr3_aa: CASSQTRGYGYTF; cdr3_nt: TGTGCCAGCAGCCAGACCAGGGGCTATGGCTACACCTTC
v_call: TRBV5-8; d_call: NA; clone_size: NA; j_call: TRBJ1-1; cdr3_aa: CASSFRGGTEAFF; cdr3_nt: TGTGCCAGCAGCTTTCGAGGGGGCACTGAAGCTTTCTTT
v_call: TRBV6-6; d_call: NA; clone_size: NA; j_call: TRBJ1-5; cdr3_aa: CASSTNQPQHF; cdr3_nt: TGTGCCAGCAGTACTAATCAGCCCCAGCATTTT
v_call: TRBV30; d_call: TRBD2; clone_size: NA; j_call: TRBJ2-1; cdr3_aa: CAWSKGLAAYNEQFF; cdr3_nt: TGTGCCTGGAGTAAAGGACTAGCGGCCTACAATGAGCAGTTCTTC
v_call: TRBV15; d_call: NA; clone_size: NA; j_call: TRBJ2-7; cdr3_aa: CATSRLLASEQYF; cdr3_nt: TGTGCCACCAGCAGATTACTAGCATCCGAGCAGTACTTC
v_call: TRBV9; d_call: TRBD2; clone_size: few; j_call: TRBJ2-1; cdr3_aa: CASSVALTSGDNEQFF; cdr3_nt: TGTGCCAGCAGCGTAGCTCTGACTAGCGGTGACAATGAGCAGTTCTTC
v_call: TRBV14; d_call: NA; clone_size: NA; j_call: TRBJ2-7; cdr3_aa: CASSQEDGGPYEQYF; cdr3_nt: TGTGCCAGCAGCCAAGAGGACGGGGGGCCCTACGAGCAGTACTTC
v_call: TRBV6-2/TRBV6-3; d_call: TRBD1; clone_size: NA; j_call: TRBJ2-1; cdr3_aa: CASSSLGQGVYNEQFF; cdr3_nt: TGTGCCAGCAGTTCCCTCGGACAGGGGGTTTACAATGAGCAGTTCTTC
v_call: TRBV30; d_call: TRBD2; clone_size: NA; j_call: TRBJ2-5; cdr3_aa: CAWTTTQAGGQETQYF; cdr3_nt: TGTGCCTGGACAACAACCCAGGCGGGAGGTCAAGAGACCCAGTACTTC
v_call: TRBV18; d_call: TRBD1; clone_size: NA; j_call: TRBJ2-1; cdr3_aa: CASSPLGTGDYNEQFF; cdr3_nt: TGTGCCAGCTCACCACTGGGGACAGGGGACTACAATGAGCAGTTCTTC
v_call: TRBV15; d_call: TRBD1; clone_size: NA; j_call: TRBJ2-1; cdr3_aa: CATSRPGTANNEQFF; cdr3_nt: TGTGCCACCAGCAGACCCGGGACAGCGAACAATGAGCAGTTCTTC
v_call: TRBV30; d_call: NA; clone_size: NA; j_call: TRBJ2-2; cdr3_aa: CAWSSNGGRFTGELFF; cdr3_nt: TGTGCCTGGAGTTCCAATGGAGGGAGATTCACCGGGGAGCTGTTTTTT
v_call: TRBV24-1; d_call: TRBD2; clone_size: NA; j_call: TRBJ2-1; cdr3_aa: CATSSGLAGNEQFF; cdr3_nt: TGTGCCACCAGTAGCGGGCTAGCGGGAAACGAGCAGTTCTTC
v_call: TRBV2; d_call: TRBD1; clone_size: NA; j_call: TRBJ2-1; cdr3_aa: CASSPGQGSYEQFF; cdr3_nt: TGTGCCAGCAGCCCGGGACAGGGATCGTATGAGCAGTTCTTC
v_call: TRBV7-9; d_call: NA; clone_size: NA; j_call: TRBJ2-1; cdr3_aa: CASTWEAGATAEQFF; cdr3_nt: TGTGCCAGCACCTGGGAGGCGGGCGCGACCGCTGAGCAGTTCTTC
v_call: TRBV21-1; d_call: NA; clone_size: NA; j_call: TRBJ2-6; cdr3_aa: CASSMRVGAGGPQGSGANVLTF; cdr3_nt: TGTGCCAGCAGCATGAGAGTGGGAGCGGGAGGCCCCCAGGGGAGTGGGGCCAACGTCCTGACTTTC
v_call: TRBV27; d_call: NA; clone_size: once; j_call: TRBJ2-3; cdr3_aa: CASSLSRVWDTQYF; cdr3_nt: TGTGCCAGCAGTTTATCGAGAGTATGGGATACGCAGTATTTT